Presented here are 18 T cell receptor beta chains from one specimen sequenced in a study of T cell repertoires in cytomegalovirus infection. One entry per CDR3 protein results from TCRdb running MiXCR on the reads. This table has 300,000 to 400,000 distinct CDR3 sequences, 18% appearing once. Sequencing was performed on PBMCs. These receptors were taken from a human donor in good health (CMV status not recorded). Some clones in this sample may be carry-over from other donors' samples.

V and J are TRBV7-2 and TRBJ1-1; 8 bases map to TRBD1. Looked up from germline, CDR1 is SGHTA and CDR2 is FQGNSA. The length of the CDR3 is 17 residues. J gave up 2 bases and V 1 base, and 9 bases lay outside the gene matches. The CDR3 region has the DNA TGTGCCAGCAGCTTAGTGGGTCAGGGGGCGGTCAACACTGAAGCTTTCTTT. Its protein is CASSLVGQGAVNTEAFF.

The sample holds many counts of this clonotype. The chain links TRBV7-2 to TRBJ2-5; tentatively, D is TRBD1 (7 bases). V was cut by 0 bases and J by 0 bases, with 8 bases left in between. Germline V gene sequence: CDR1 SGHTA, CDR2 FQGNSA. The CDR3 has 15 residues. Here the CDR3 reads CASSLARGDQETQYF. CDR3 nucleotide sequence: TGTGCCAGCAGCTTAGCCAGGGGGGACCAAGAGACCCAGTACTTC. Complete variable domain (other parts from reference TRBV7-2 and TRBJ2-5): GAGVSQSPSNKVTEKGKDVELRCDPISGHTALYWYRQSLGQGLEFLIYFQGNSAPDKSGLPSDRFSAERTGGSVSTLTIQRTQQEDSAVYLCASSLARGDQETQYFGPGTRLLVL.

V and J are TRBV5-4 and TRBJ2-3; TRBD2 matches at 9 bases. Trimming took 4 bases from V and 5 from J; bases not matched to a gene: 11. The germline CDR1 and CDR2 sequences are SGHNT and YYREEE (reference sequence). The CDR3 covers 16 residues. The CDR3 nucleotides are TGTGCCAGCAGCCCGGGTAGCGGGAGAGGTGGAGATACGCAGTATTTT. Residues: CASSPGSGRGGDTQYF.

The V and J genes are TRBV12-3 or TRBV12-4 and TRBJ2-6, with D maybe TRBD1 (6 bases). V was trimmed by 8 bases and J by 0 bases, leaving 8 bases between them. The length of the CDR3 is 14 residues. Here the CDR3 DNA reads TGTGCCAGCTTCAGGGGCTCTGGGGCCAACGTCCTGACTTTC. This encodes CASFRGSGANVLTF.

This clonotype appeared a few times. One end of the junction fails to match germline, which may point to a read error. The chain has TRBV5-3 and TRBJ2-3; D is unclear. TRBV5-3 is labeled an ORF, and its function is uncertain. CDR3 length equals 13 residues. As DNA, the CDR3 is TGTGCCAGCAGCTTGACATCGCAGGATACGCAGTATTTT. Encoded protein: CASSLTSQDTQYF.

The chain has TRBV30 and TRBJ2-5; 8 nucleotides agree with TRBD1. The germline V gene has CDR1 GTSNPN and CDR2 SVGIG (reference sequence). The CDR3 length is 13 residues. Trimming at V came to 7 bases and at J to 5 bases, leaving 9 bases not matched to a gene. CDR3 region: CASIKTGEETQYF. The CDR3 DNA is TGTGCCTCAATAAAGACAGGGGAGGAGACCCAGTACTTC.

The J gene is TRBJ1-1, the V gene TRBV11-2, with 9 nucleotides matching TRBD1. The CDR3 has 15 amino acids. Germline assignment: CDR1 SGHAT and CDR2 FQNNGV. The J segment lost 9 bases and the V segment lost 5 bases, leaving 13 bases of the junction unmatched. DNA of the CDR3: TGTGCCAGCAGCGAATTGGCCCTAGGGACAGGGAAAGCTTTCTTT. This sequence encodes CASSELALGTGKAFF.

The chain has TRBV20-1 and TRBJ2-3; D gene unclear. The CDR3 is 11 amino acids. With 2 bases removed from V and 4 bases from J, the gap between germline ends came to 4 bases. Germline V gene sequence: CDR1 DFQATT, CDR2 SNEGSKA (reference sequence). CDR3 amino acids: CSARRPDTQYF. The CDR3 DNA is TGCAGTGCTAGAAGGCCAGATACGCAGTATTTT.

This clonotype has more than one count but fewer than ten. The V and J genes are TRBV20-1 and TRBJ1-4; D call uncertain. Germline values: CDR1 DFQATT, CDR2 SNEGSKA (reference sequence). The CDR3 runs 14 residues. V was clipped by 1 base and J by 7 bases, with 13 bases between them. The CDR3, as DNA: TGCAGTGCTAGAGGGGCCCGCAGAGGTGAAAAACTGTTTTTT. Translated: CSARGARRGEKLFF.

A few counts support this clonotype. This chain links TRBV11-2 with TRBJ2-7; TRBD1 is a possible D gene (5 bases). Germline-derived CDR1 and CDR2 are SGHAT and FQNNGV. CDR3 length: 15 residues. Trimming left V 1 base short and J 5 bases short, with 15 bases between. The CDR3 region is CASSLVRVYLDEQYF. CDR3 in DNA: TGTGCCAGCAGCTTAGTCAGGGTTTACCTGGACGAGCAGTACTTC.

The chain combines TRBV7-2 with TRBJ2-3, with TRBD1 identical over 9 bases. The germline CDR1 and CDR2 sequences are SGHTA and FQGNSA. V lost 2 bases to trimming and J lost 3 bases; unmatched junction nucleotides: 3. The CDR3 length is 15 residues. The CDR3 loop reads CASSLRDRVTDTQYF. For the CDR3, the DNA is TGTGCCAGCAGCTTACGGGACAGGGTGACAGATACGCAGTATTTT.

This clonotype occurred a few times. The rearrangement joins TRBV12-3 or TRBV12-4 to TRBJ2-3; TRBD2 matches at 15 bases. The CDR3 has 17 residues. V shed 3 bases and J 4 bases; nucleotides not matched to a gene: 5. CDR3 sequence (DNA): TGTGCCAGCAGTTTCGGACTAGCGGGGGGGCCGGCAGATACGCAGTATTTT. Translated: CASSFGLAGGPADTQYF.

This clonotype has just a few counts. This rearrangement joins TRBV6-1 to TRBJ1-1, with 10 bases matching TRBD1. The CDR3 runs 14 residues. J gave up 1 base and V 6 bases, and 2 bases lay outside the gene matches. Germline values: CDR1 MNHNS, CDR2 SASEGT. The CDR3 reads CASRDRGRNTEAFF. The CDR3 nucleotides are TGTGCCAGCAGGGACAGGGGGAGGAACACTGAAGCTTTCTTT.

This chain joins TRBV7-8 and TRBJ1-1; D not resolved. This CDR3 contains 12 residues. Germline V gene sequence: CDR1 SGHVS, CDR2 FQNEAQ. V lost 5 bases and J lost 6, with 10 bases in between. The CDR3 nucleotides are TGTGCCAGCAGCCAAAATATGGCTGAAGCTTTCTTT. Protein product: CASSQNMAEAFF. The full variable domain, its missing parts supplied by reference TRBV7-8 and TRBJ1-1, is GAGVSQSPRYKVAKRGQDVALRCDPISGHVSLFWYQQALGQGPEFLTYFQNEAQLDKSGLPSDRFFAERPEGSVSTLKIQRTQQEDSAVYLCASSQNMAEAFFGQGTRLTVV.

The chain employs TRBV6-1 and TRBJ1-1; TRBD1 is a possible D gene (6 bases). This CDR3 is built from 13 residues. Trimming took off 6 bases at V and 3 bases at J, with 11 bases between the two ends. Germline CDR1 MNHNS, CDR2 SASEGT. CDR3 sequence: CASRNRVDTEAFF. The DNA for the CDR3 is TGTGCCAGCAGGAACAGGGTAGACACTGAAGCTTTCTTT.

This clonotype was observed at least ten times. The chain joins TRBV7-2 to TRBJ2-3, with TRBD2 matching 9 bases. The V gene's germline CDR1 is SGHTA and CDR2 FQGNSA. V was clipped by 1 base and J by 2 bases; unmatched bases: 10. The length of the CDR3 is 18 residues. In nucleotides, the CDR3 is TGTGCCAGCAGCTTAGTCCCTGCAGCGGGGGGCCCCACAGATACGCAGTATTTT. Amino acid sequence: CASSLVPAAGGPTDTQYF. Based on the CDR3 plus reference TRBV7-2 and TRBJ2-3, the full variable domain is GAGVSQSPSNKVTEKGKDVELRCDPISGHTALYWYRQSLGQGLEFLIYFQGNSAPDKSGLPSDRFSAERTGGSVSTLTIQRTQQEDSAVYLCASSLVPAAGGPTDTQYFGPGTRLTVL.

This clonotype was seen repeatedly, ten times or more. The V call is TRBV12-3 or TRBV12-4, the J call TRBJ1-5; no reliable D call. The CDR3 has 12 residues. The germline V and J ends were trimmed by 5 bases and 5 bases, with 7 bases remaining between them. The CDR3 coding sequence is TGTGCCAGCAGTATAACACATCAGCCCCAGCATTTT. Amino acids: CASSITHQPQHF.

This clonotype was observed at least ten times. This sequence joins TRBV6-2 or TRBV6-3 and TRBJ2-1; D is perhaps TRBD2 (5 bases). Looked up from germline, CDR1 is MNHEY and CDR2 is SVGEGT. V was shortened by 8 bases and J by 5 bases, with 16 bases between the two germline ends. The CDR3 totals 14 residues. The CDR3 loop is CASEGLSENNEQFF. The CDR3 region has the DNA TGTGCCAGCGAGGGATTATCAGAGAACAATGAGCAGTTCTTC.